The 21 T cell receptor beta chains below come from one sample, sequenced in a study of post-analysis software for immune sequencing data. Study conclusions and caveats: About five TRBV segments were more frequent in patients than controls; TRBV5-6, TRBV5-1 and TRBV20-1 belonged to this group.

Built from TCR beta cDNA, the libraries had unique molecular identifiers in them. TCRdb redid the calling of the PCR reads with MiXCR, one entry per CDR3 protein. The sample consists of roughly 570,000 distinct CDR3 sequences, 34% of them appearing once. The antigens of these receptors remain unknown. Material: blood. The receptors were sampled from a girl aged 2-17 years with multiple sclerosis.

The chain employs TRBV20-1 and TRBJ1-1, with a possible D match to TRBD1 (5 bases). Germline lookup yields CDR1 DFQATT and CDR2 SNEGSKA (reference sequence). V was trimmed by 3 bases and J by 3 bases, leaving 20 bases between them. The CDR3 contains 16 residues. The chain's CDR3 is CSARAMARVSDTEAFF. As DNA, the CDR3 is TGCAGTGCTAGGGCGATGGCCAGGGTGTCGGACACTGAAGCTTTCTTT.

The V gene is TRBV3-1, the J gene TRBJ1-2, with D maybe TRBD1 (5 bases). Per germline, CDR1 LGHDT and CDR2 YNNKEL (reference sequence). Trimming removed 0 bases at V and 1 base at J, with 9 bases between. CDR3 length: 15 amino acids. The CDR3 here is CASSQDQGGNYGYTF. CDR3 in DNA: TGTGCCAGCAGCCAAGATCAGGGCGGTAACTATGGCTACACCTTC.

This clonotype has a count of ten or more. The V and J genes are TRBV27 and TRBJ2-1; tentative D call: TRBD2 (6 bases). V lost 5 bases, J lost 7 bases, and 18 bases lay in between. CDR3 size: 15 residues. Germline assignment: CDR1 MNHEY and CDR2 SMNVEV (reference sequence). DNA for the CDR3: TGTGCCAGCAGTCCCGATTCTACTGGGGGGAATGAGCAGTTCTTC. Translating it yields CASSPDSTGGNEQFF.

The rearrangement joins TRBV29-1 to TRBJ2-2, with D perhaps matching TRBD1 (5 bases). Germline CDR1 reads SQVTM; CDR2 reads ANQGSEA. V shed 8 bases and J shed 2 bases, with 12 bases lying between them. This CDR3 has 13 residues. In nucleotides, the CDR3 is TGCAGCTTGTCGGACATTAACACCGGGGAGCTGTTTTTT. Residues: CSLSDINTGELFF.

In this sample, this clonotype turned up a few times. The chain combines TRBV2 with TRBJ1-2; the D gene is possibly TRBD1 (5 bases). This CDR3 has 13 amino acids. Germline CDR1 is SNHLY and CDR2 is FYNNEI. The V end lost 7 bases, the J end lost 3 bases, and 12 bases lay between the germline ends. The CDR3 is CASTTGPDYGYTF. The CDR3, as DNA: TGTGCCAGCACGACGGGGCCGGACTATGGCTACACCTTC.

This clonotype was found a few times. The chain uses TRBV6-1 and TRBJ2-5; D gene uncertain. The CDR3 has 12 amino acids. V shed 6 bases and J shed 5 bases, with 10 bases lying between them. Germline CDR1 and CDR2: MNHNS and SASEGT. CDR3 residues: CASRDVGETQYF. CDR3 in DNA: TGTGCCAGCAGAGACGTCGGGGAGACCCAGTACTTC.

The chain combines TRBV29-1 with TRBJ2-5, with D possibly matching TRBD2 (5 bases). Germline loops: CDR1 SQVTM, CDR2 ANQGSEA. The CDR3 totals 13 residues. V dropped 4 bases and J dropped 2 bases, with 11 bases sitting between them. CDR3 DNA: TGCAGCGTTGTGAGGGTTGTACAAGAGACCCAGTACTTC. This codes for CSVVRVVQETQYF. The full variable domain, rest sourced from reference TRBV29-1 and TRBJ2-5, is SAVISQKPSRDICQRGTSLTIQCQVDSQVTMMFWYRQQPGQSLTLIATANQGSEATYESGFVIDKFPISRPNLTFSTLTVSNMSPEDSSIYLCSVVRVVQETQYFGPGTRLLVL.

The V and J genes are TRBV19 and TRBJ2-1, with TRBD2 identical over 10 bases. The CDR3 contains 17 residues. Germline V lookup: CDR1 LNHDA, CDR2 SQIVND (reference sequence). J was trimmed by 3 bases and V by 3 bases; bases with no gene match: 8. The CDR3 DNA is TGTGCCAGTAGTATCCCTCTAGCGGGGGCTCACTACAATGAGCAGTTCTTC. This encodes CASSIPLAGAHYNEQFF.

This clonotype was detected ten times or more. V usage is TRBV7-9 and J usage is TRBJ2-5; no definite D call. Trimming cost V 3 bases and J 0 bases, with 5 bases left between them. Looked up from germline, CDR1 is SEHNR and CDR2 is FQNEAQ (reference sequence). CDR3 length: 13 amino acids. The CDR3 region has the DNA TGTGCCAGCAGCTTTTACAACCAAGAGACCCAGTACTTC. It yields the protein CASSFYNQETQYF.

The rearrangement joins TRBV6-5 to TRBJ1-6; perhaps TRBD1 as D (5 bases). Looked up from germline, CDR1 is MNHEY and CDR2 is SVGAGI. The CDR3 has 12 amino acids. V lost 4 bases and J lost 11, with 9 bases in between. The CDR3 here is CASSSGTTPLHF. The DNA for the CDR3 is TGTGCCAGCAGTTCAGGGACTACACCCCTCCACTTT.

The rearrangement joins TRBV12-3 or TRBV12-4 to TRBJ2-2, with D hard to call. Trimming pared 7 bases from V and 0 bases from J, leaving 12 bases between. The CDR3 is 15 amino acids. This CDR3 is CASKWALANTGELFF. The CDR3, as DNA: TGTGCCAGCAAGTGGGCCCTCGCGAACACCGGGGAGCTGTTTTTT.

This chain connects TRBV5-1 to TRBJ2-7, with D unclear. Trimming stripped 4 bases from V and 4 bases from J, with 12 bases between. The CDR3 contains 13 residues. Germline CDR1 and CDR2: SGHRS and YFSETQ. CDR3: CASSATRHYEQYF. The CDR3, as DNA: TGCGCCAGCAGCGCCACAAGGCATTACGAGCAGTACTTC. Using reference TRBV5-1 and TRBJ2-7 for the parts outside the CDR3, the full variable domain is KAGVTQTPRYLIKTRGQQVTLSCSPISGHRSVSWYQQTPGQGLQFLFEYFSETQRNKGNFPGRFSGRQFSNSRSEMNVSTLELGDSALYLCASSATRHYEQYFGPGTRLTVT.

This clonotype appeared a few times. V usage is TRBV29-1 and J usage is TRBJ2-1; the match to TRBD2 covers 13 bases. This CDR3 is 19 amino acids long. Per germline, CDR1 SQVTM and CDR2 ANQGSEA. The ends lost 5 bases at V and 2 bases at J; junction bases unmatched: 15. Written as DNA, the CDR3 is TGCAGCGTTTTCGGGAATCCGGGACTAGCGGGGCCTACCTACAATGAGCAGTTCTTC. Protein: CSVFGNPGLAGPTYNEQFF.

This clonotype was recorded a few times. The chain couples TRBV4-1 to TRBJ2-7; weak D call: TRBD2 (6 bases). The CDR3 contains 16 residues. The ends were cut back, 1 base at V and 0 bases at J, with 13 bases in the middle. The germline V gene has CDR1 MGHRA and CDR2 YSYEKL. The CDR3 here is CASSQVGGVSSYEQYF. The CDR3 coding sequence is TGCGCCAGCAGCCAAGTCGGCGGGGTTAGCTCCTACGAGCAGTACTTC.

CDR3 DNA sequence: TGCGCCAGCAGGAAAGGGGGACATCCAGATTCACCCCTCCACTTT. It encodes CASRKGGHPDSPLHF. The V gene is TRBV5-1, the J gene TRBJ1-6; TRBD1 is a possible D gene (6 bases). V lost 5 bases to trimming and J lost 8 bases, with 17 bases between them. This CDR3 contains 15 residues. Looked up from germline, CDR1 is SGHRS and CDR2 is YFSETQ.

The chain employs TRBV20-1 and TRBJ2-1, with 9 nucleotides matching TRBD2. There are 16 residues in the CDR3. V lost 0 bases, J lost 4 bases, and 7 bases stayed unmatched. Per germline, CDR1 DFQATT and CDR2 SNEGSKA (reference sequence). DNA of the CDR3: TGCAGTGCTAGAGATCTGACTAGCGGAAATTACAATGAGCAGTTCTTC. It translates to CSARDLTSGNYNEQFF.

The chain combines TRBV5-1 with TRBJ1-1; weak D call: TRBD1 (5 bases). The CDR3 has 13 amino acids. V lost 0 bases and J 5 bases, leaving 8 bases between the germline ends. Per the germline V gene, CDR1 is SGHRS and CDR2 is YFSETQ. CDR3 sequence reads: CASSLGRATEAFF. CDR3 bases: TGCGCCAGCAGCTTGGGCAGGGCGACTGAAGCTTTCTTT.

This chain links TRBV10-3 with TRBJ1-5; 9 positions match TRBD1. CDR3 length: 15 amino acids. J lost 7 bases, V lost 3 bases, and 7 bases had no gene match. Looked up from germline, CDR1 is ENHRY and CDR2 is SYGVKD. The CDR3 spells CAISDPGQGVQPQHF. The CDR3 DNA reads TGTGCCATCAGTGACCCGGGACAGGGAGTACAGCCCCAGCATTTT.

This rearrangement joins TRBV10-3 to TRBJ1-6; unclear D gene. V lost 2 bases and J 1 base, leaving 6 bases between the germline ends. CDR1 ENHRY and CDR2 SYGVKD come from the germline V gene. The CDR3 is 15 amino acids. CDR3 loop: CAISEGSSYNSPLHF. CDR3 nucleotides: TGTGCCATCAGTGAGGGCAGTTCCTATAATTCACCCCTCCACTTT.

This sequence joins TRBV12-3 or TRBV12-4 and TRBJ1-4, with TRBD1 as a possible D gene (6 bases). Trimming shortened V by 1 base and J by 3 bases, and 15 bases separated the two germline ends. This CDR3 is 17 amino acids long. CDR3 sequence reads: CASSLVRGTQANEKLFF. The CDR3 DNA sequence: TGTGCCAGCAGTTTAGTCCGGGGGACACAAGCTAATGAAAAACTGTTTTTT.

The genes are TRBV9 and TRBJ2-1; 12 nucleotides line up with TRBD2. Germline CDR1 SGDLS, CDR2 YYNGEE. V lost 4 bases to trimming and J lost 1 base; unmatched junction nucleotides: 12. The CDR3 length is 19 residues. CDR3 in amino acids: CASSMTSGGSQTSYNEQFF. The CDR3 DNA reads TGTGCCAGCAGCATGACTAGCGGGGGATCCCAAACTTCCTACAATGAGCAGTTCTTC.